This entry concerns a single T cell receptor (beta chain). This clone appeared once. This clone's antigen is unknown. The sample holds no much larger clone one base away, and base qualities are not on file. The data stem from a study of beta chain features in type 1 diabetes (dated by TCRdb to 2017 to 2018). Some background on the complete study: No differences in mean age, gender distribution, total cell number or subset yield were found between patients and healthy donors. A total of 107,917,701 sorted cells were examined across all samples, and the number of cells per subset was strongly correlated with RNA yield. In the study, recently diagnosed type 1 diabetes patients and matched healthy donors were compared on the TCRB repertoires of their sorted circulating CD4+ T cell subsets. Regulatory and stem cell-like memory subsets were obtained from only 8 patients and roughly eight healthy donors, while naive and central memory subsets were obtained from all 28 donors. What the authors observed across the whole study: Type 1 diabetes patients showed a moderate but significant shortening of TCRB CDR3 length in all four CD4+ subsets. Patients with type 1 diabetes made fewer insertions and deleted more nucleotides at VDJ recombination sites, implying thymic rearrangement abnormalities. Because the HLA sub-analyses included only small numbers of individuals, any influence of HLA type on TCRB rearrangement was left unresolved. Because cDNA rather than genomic DNA was sequenced, highly expressing activated cells could have been over-represented, although no difference in activation and CD3 levels was found between groups. Naive, central memory and regulatory TCRB repertoires appeared to be more similar among patients than among healthy donors. Shorter templates might have been favored by PCR, but patient and control samples were amplified and corrected together, so both groups would have been affected equally by any skew.

Taken from cysteine to phenylalanine, the CDR3 has 16 residues. The entry retains the CDR3 DNA only, 48 bases that are in frame from base 1. CDR1 and CDR2 are read off the germline V gene (reference sequence) as SEHNR and FQNEAQ. The germline ends are 17 bases apart after V is trimmed by 5 bases and J by 0 bases. A single peripheral blood draw of around 0.11 L on average was collected from each donor into heparinised tubes. A BD FACSAria II and a panel including CD45RO, CCR7, CD25, CD127, CD95 and CD27 were used to sort naive, central memory, regulatory and stem cell-like memory CD4+ T cells. Every sorted population had a purity above 98%. Right away, PBMCs were isolated by Lymphoprep density gradient centrifugation and were stained directly, with no culture step. So that batch effects would be minimized, each experiment stained and sorted samples in pairs, pairing one healthy donor with one patient.

The High Capacity cDNA Reverse Transcription Kit was used to reverse transcribe all of the isolated RNA, meaning that expressed TCRB transcripts were what got sequenced. Deep immunoSEQ sequencing was performed on naive, central memory and regulatory T cell samples, with an average of about 3.57 million total reads per sample. Sorted cells were lysed in RLT buffer and RNA was extracted with DNase-treated RNeasy Micro or Mini kits, depending on cell number. Each cell subset was processed on its own to prevent cross-contamination, while patient and healthy donor samples were processed together. The immunoSEQ multiplex PCR was used to amplify TCRB sequences from cDNA, generating 87-bp fragments that spanned the CDR3 region. The amplicons were sequenced using the Illumina HiSeq platform. The original pipeline was this. Synthetic template baselines were used to correct PCR bias computationally, reads within Hamming distance 2 were collapsed together, and singletons that could not be merged were discarded. Reads were aligned to IMGT to assign V, D and J genes, CDR3 length, and insertions or deletions at six rearrangement sites. Clonotype counts were normalized to sorted cell number within each subset before computing true diversity and Gini coefficients with the tcR R package. The overlap coefficient, calculated on TCRB nucleotide sequences, was used to quantify repertoire sharing. Out-of-frame TCRB sequences from naive cells were analyzed to stand in for the pre-selection repertoire. Here the immuneACCESS table is served through TCRdb, limited to in-frame sequences with V and J called. Missing clones are a known gap in these copies; in checked studies unresolved V genes cover under half, and the rest lacks a known reason. The V and J calls and clone size were taken over from that table, and D and trimming were inferred from the DNA. The sample includes about 700,000 clones, with around 15% observed a single time. Less than 0.025% of the sample comes from the top ten.

In this chain, TRBV7-9 is recombined with TRBJ2-7, with the identity of the D gene unclear. The receptor was derived from a man between 18 and 29 years old with type 1 diabetes. The sequenced material came from naive CD4+ T cells from blood. The cell subset or site label, read with the paper, signifies: true naive CD4+ T cells. The DNA sequence reads TGTGCCAGCAGCCCAGGTTCTGTATCCGCCTCCTACGAGCAGTACTTC. This codes for CASSPGSVSASYEQYF. With the rest looked up from the reference TRBV7-9 and TRBJ2-7 genes rather than sequenced, the full variable domain is DTGVSQNPRHKITKRGQNVTFRCDPISEHNRLYWYRQTLGQGPEFLTYFQNEAQLEKSRLLSDRFSAERPKGSFSTLEIQRTEQGDSAMYLCASSPGSVSASYEQYFGPGTRLTVT.